This note documents a single T cell receptor (beta chain) sequence. The antigen this receptor binds is unknown. The record has no base qualities; no much larger clone is one base away. The collaborating institutions used their own protocols to collect whole blood in K2EDTA tubes. For TCRbeta analysis, collaborators shipped samples in one of three forms: frozen whole blood, isolated PBMCs, or DNA extracted from either of those sample types. The sample comes from a study of blood T cell repertoires in COVID-19 (dated by TCRdb to the early 2020s). In terms of the full investigation: Samples from collaborators originated in the United States, Italy and Spain and spanned both the acute and convalescent phases of COVID-19. The prospective study material was composed of cDNA or gDNA derived from T cells, B-cell-depleted T cells, or PBMCs. Deeply sampled blood TCRbeta repertoires from subjects exposed to, actively infected with, or recovered from COVID-19 were included in the dataset. The repertoires were released in a freely available public database intended as a resource for research on the immune response to SARS-CoV-2. The samples were drawn from the first 160 participants of the ongoing ImmuneRACE study and from 950 to 1,500 subjects provided by 6 global collaborators. Nearly every sample came with metadata listing a de-identified subject ID, COVID-19 status, age in years and sex. Where HLA class I and class II types were available, the types were taken from metadata supplied by the sample provider, not from assay-based typing.

Beyond this particular receptor, the publication reports: The quantity of clinical and demographic metadata differed by source and by participant and was supplied without curation.

The immunoSEQ Assay, a bias-controlled multiplex PCR, was used to amplify TCRbeta CDR3 regions from genomic DNA. The authors' analysis ran thus. Nucleated cell counts per sample were estimated from amplification of reference gene primers within the assay. Sequence reads were collapsed and filtered to measure the absolute abundance of every unique TCRbeta CDR3 rearrangement. Productive Simpson clonality was computed per sample as the square root of Simpson's diversity index over productive rearrangements. TCRdb obtained this table from immuneACCESS and retained in-frame rearrangements with V and J assigned. These tables miss some clones; where compared with another copy, unresolved V genes account for less than half of the shortfall, and the remainder is unexplained. Clone size and the V and J calls come from that table; the DNA yielded D and trimming. The sample table lists approximately 140,000 clones, under 80% of them with a count of one. The ten largest clonotypes hold around 14% of the sample.

CDR1 and CDR2, per the germline V gene (reference sequence), are MNHNY and SVGAGI. V and J are truncated by 6 bases and 1 base respectively, leaving an intervening sequence of 11 bases. Including the terminal cysteine and phenylalanine, the CDR3 comprises 14 residues. Of all the DNA, just the CDR3 is kept, 42 bases in frame from base 1. This receptor was obtained from an elderly man with acute or convalescent COVID-19. The chain joins TRBV6-6 to TRBJ2-3; no D gene call is confident. What was sequenced was peripheral blood. In nucleotides, the sequence is TGTGCCAGCAGAACCCAGGTGGGCACAGATACGCAGTATTTT. This sequence encodes CASRTQVGTDTQYF.